This T cell receptor (beta chain) was profiled in a study of cytomegalovirus exposure and HLA in healthy donors. Germline V gives CDR1 PRHDT, CDR2 FYEKMQ (reference sequence). The CDR3 is made up of 14 amino acids. The V gene end was trimmed by 2 bases and the J gene end by 5 bases; junction bases not matched to a gene: 5. Primers included in the PCR were 60 Vbeta and 13 Jbeta primers. Data came from immunoSEQ multiplex PCR; TCRdb stores just in-frame clones and leaves some out. The sample consists of 100,000 to 150,000 clones, about 78% of them appearing once. The chain links TRBV13 to TRBJ1-2, with 7 bases aligning to TRBD1. The sequence was collected from a human donor in good health. Sequenced material: PBMCs. CDR3 DNA sequence: TGTGCCAGCAGCTTATTGCAACAGGGGTATGGCTACACCTTC. Protein sequence: CASSLLQQGYGYTF.